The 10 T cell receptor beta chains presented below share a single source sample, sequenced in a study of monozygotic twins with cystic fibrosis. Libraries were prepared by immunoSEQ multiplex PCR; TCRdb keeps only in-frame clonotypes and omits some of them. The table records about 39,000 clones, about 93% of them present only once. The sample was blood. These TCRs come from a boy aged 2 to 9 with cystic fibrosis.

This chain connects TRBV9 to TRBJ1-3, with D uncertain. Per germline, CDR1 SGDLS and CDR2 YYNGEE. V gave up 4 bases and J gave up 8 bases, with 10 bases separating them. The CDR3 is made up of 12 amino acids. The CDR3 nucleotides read TGTGCCAGCAGCCCTAGGTGGGACACCATATATTTT. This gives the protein CASSPRWDTIYF. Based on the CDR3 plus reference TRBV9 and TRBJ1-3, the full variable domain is DSGVTQTPKHLITATGQRVTLRCSPRSGDLSVYWYQQSLDQGLQFLIQYYNGEERAKGNILERFSAQQFPDLHSELNLSSLELGDSALYFCASSPRWDTIYFGEGSWLTVV.

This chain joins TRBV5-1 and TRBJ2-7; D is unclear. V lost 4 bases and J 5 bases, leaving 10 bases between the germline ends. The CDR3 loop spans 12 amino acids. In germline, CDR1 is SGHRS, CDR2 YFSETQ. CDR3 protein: CASSLSGNEQYF. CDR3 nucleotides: TGCGCCAGCAGCCTGTCAGGAAACGAGCAGTACTTC.

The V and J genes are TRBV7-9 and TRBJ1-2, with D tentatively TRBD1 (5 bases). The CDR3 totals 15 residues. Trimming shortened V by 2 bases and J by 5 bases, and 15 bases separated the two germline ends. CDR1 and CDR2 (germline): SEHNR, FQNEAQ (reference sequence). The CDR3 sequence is CASSLNLVAGYGYTF. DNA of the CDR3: TGTGCCAGCAGCTTAAACTTAGTGGCAGGGTATGGCTACACCTTC.

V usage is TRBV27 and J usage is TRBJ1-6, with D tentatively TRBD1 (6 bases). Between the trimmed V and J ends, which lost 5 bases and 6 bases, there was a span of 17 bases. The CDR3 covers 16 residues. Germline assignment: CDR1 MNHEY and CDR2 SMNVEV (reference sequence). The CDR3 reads CASSLQGVLGNSPLHF. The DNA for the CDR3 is TGTGCCAGCAGTCTACAGGGTGTGTTGGGTAATTCACCCCTCCACTTT.

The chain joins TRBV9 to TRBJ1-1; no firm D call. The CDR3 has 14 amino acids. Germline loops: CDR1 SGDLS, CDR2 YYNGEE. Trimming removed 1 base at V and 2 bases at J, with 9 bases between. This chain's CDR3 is CASSVSAVNTEAFF. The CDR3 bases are TGTGCCAGCAGCGTATCCGCAGTTAACACTGAAGCTTTCTTT.

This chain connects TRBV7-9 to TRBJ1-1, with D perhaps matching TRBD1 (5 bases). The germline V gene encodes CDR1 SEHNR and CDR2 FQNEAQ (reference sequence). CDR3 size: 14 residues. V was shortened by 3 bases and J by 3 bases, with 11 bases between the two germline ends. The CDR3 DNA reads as TGTGCCAGCAGCTTCCAGGGAAGCGACACTGAAGCTTTCTTT. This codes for CASSFQGSDTEAFF.

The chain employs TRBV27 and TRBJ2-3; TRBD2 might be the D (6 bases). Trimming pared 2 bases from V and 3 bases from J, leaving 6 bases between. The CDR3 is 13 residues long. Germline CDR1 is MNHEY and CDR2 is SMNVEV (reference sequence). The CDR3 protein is CASSLGGTDTQYF. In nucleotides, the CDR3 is TGTGCCAGCAGTTTAGGGGGGACAGATACGCAGTATTTT.

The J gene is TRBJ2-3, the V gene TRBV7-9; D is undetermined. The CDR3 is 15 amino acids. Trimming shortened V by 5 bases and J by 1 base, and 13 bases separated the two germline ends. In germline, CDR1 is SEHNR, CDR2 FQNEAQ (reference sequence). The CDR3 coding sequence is TGTGCCAGCAGCCCTCCGGCCCCTCGCACAGATACGCAGTATTTT. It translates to CASSPPAPRTDTQYF. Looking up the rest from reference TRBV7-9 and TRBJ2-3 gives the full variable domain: DTGVSQNPRHKITKRGQNVTFRCDPISEHNRLYWYRQTLGQGPEFLTYFQNEAQLEKSRLLSDRFSAERPKGSFSTLEIQRTEQGDSAMYLCASSPPAPRTDTQYFGPGTRLTVL.

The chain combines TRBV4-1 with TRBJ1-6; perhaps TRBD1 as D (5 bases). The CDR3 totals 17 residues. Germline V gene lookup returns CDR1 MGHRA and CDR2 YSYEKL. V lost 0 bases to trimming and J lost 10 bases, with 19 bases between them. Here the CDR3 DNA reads TGCGCCAGCAGCCAAGATCTTTCCGCGGGGCTGGGGTCACCCCTCCACTTT. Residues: CASSQDLSAGLGSPLHF.

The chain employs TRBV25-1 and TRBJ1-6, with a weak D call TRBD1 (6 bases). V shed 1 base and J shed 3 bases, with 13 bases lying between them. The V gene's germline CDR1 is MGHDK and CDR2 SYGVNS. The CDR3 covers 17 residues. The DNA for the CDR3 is TGTGCCAGCAGTGAATTTATAAACAGGGACTATAATTCACCCCTCCACTTT. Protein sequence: CASSEFINRDYNSPLHF. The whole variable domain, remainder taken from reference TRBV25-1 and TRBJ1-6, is EADIYQTPRYLVIGTGKKITLECSQTMGHDKMYWYQQDPGMELHLIHYSYGVNSTEKGDLSSESTVSRIRTEHFPLTLESARPSHTSQYLCASSEFINRDYNSPLHFGNGTRLTVT.